Listed here are 15 T cell receptor beta chains from one sample, sequenced in a study of blood T cells in healthy people across ages. A second roughly 6 to 11 cycle PCR used barcoded and J-beta primers. TCRdb analysed the 5' RACE reads with MiXCR anew, one entry per CDR3 protein. The table lists fewer than 750,000 distinct CDR3 sequences, roughly half of them singletons. The sequenced material came from blood. These receptors were collected from a woman older than 75 in good health.

This clonotype was counted between two and nine times. The chain has TRBV20-1 and TRBJ1-2, with D maybe TRBD1 (6 bases). The CDR3 consists of 15 residues. The V gene's germline CDR1 is DFQATT and CDR2 SNEGSKA (reference sequence). V was trimmed by 5 bases and J by 0 bases, leaving 16 bases between them. The CDR3 reads CSARFGQGTNYGYTF. The CDR3 nucleotides read TGCAGTGCTCGATTCGGGCAGGGGACTAACTATGGCTACACCTTC.

The chain links TRBV7-2 to TRBJ2-7, with D maybe TRBD2 (5 bases). The CDR3 loop spans 14 amino acids. CDR1 SGHTA and CDR2 FQGNSA come from the germline V gene. Trimming removed 2 bases from V and 2 bases from J, with 10 bases in between. CDR3 in DNA: TGTGCCAGCAGCTTATACGGGATTCCCTACGAGCAGTACTTC. This codes for CASSLYGIPYEQYF.

The V and J genes are TRBV12-3 or TRBV12-4 and TRBJ2-3; 8 bases map to TRBD1. Trimming cost V 6 bases and J 4 bases; bases outside gene matches: 12. CDR3 length: 16 residues. This CDR3 is CASSPPTGVSADTQYF. DNA of the CDR3: TGTGCCAGCAGCCCTCCGACAGGGGTTAGCGCAGATACGCAGTATTTT.

The chain joins TRBV18 to TRBJ2-5, with 7 bases that match TRBD1. The CDR3 runs to 14 residues. V lost 4 bases, J lost 9 bases, and 11 bases stayed unmatched. CDR1 KGHSH and CDR2 LQKENI come from the germline V gene. The CDR3 DNA follows: TGTGCCAGCTCACGAGGACAGGCCAGCTTTCCCCAGTACTTC. It codes for CASSRGQASFPQYF. Full variable domain (outside the CDR3, taken from reference TRBV18 and TRBJ2-5): NAGVMQNPRHLVRRRGQEARLRCSPMKGHSHVYWYRQLPEEGLKFMVYLQKENIIDESGMPKERFSAEFPKEGPSILRIQQVVRGDSAAYFCASSRGQASFPQYFGPGTRLLVL.

This clonotype appeared a few times. The chain uses TRBV4-2 and TRBJ1-5, with D uncertain. This CDR3 contains 14 residues. Germline V gives CDR1 LGHNA, CDR2 YNFKEQ. Trimming removed 4 bases at V and 2 bases at J, with 9 bases between. CDR3 sequence reads: CASSLEPGNQPQHF. For the CDR3, the DNA is TGTGCCAGCAGCCTAGAGCCCGGCAATCAGCCCCAGCATTTT.

This clonotype was counted at least ten times. The rearrangement joins TRBV5-1 to TRBJ2-5; TRBD2 aligns across 9 bases. The CDR3 loop spans 15 amino acids. The trim removed 4 bases at V and 5 bases at J, leaving 9 bases unmatched. CDR1 SGHRS and CDR2 YFSETQ come from the germline V gene. The CDR3 DNA sequence: TGCGCCAGCAGCACTTTTAGCGGGAGCGGGGAGACCCAGTACTTC. It encodes CASSTFSGSGETQYF.

This clonotype was detected only a few times. The chain has TRBV6-5 and TRBJ1-2, with TRBD1 matching over 8 bases. Germline lookup yields CDR1 MNHEY and CDR2 SVGAGI. J gave up 6 bases and V 0 bases, and 9 bases lay outside the gene matches. The CDR3 has 16 residues. CDR3 residues: CASSYSGQGYGNGYTF. The CDR3 DNA reads TGTGCCAGCAGTTACTCCGGACAGGGTTACGGAAATGGCTACACCTTC.

The chain joins TRBV7-3 to TRBJ1-1, with D hard to call. The germline CDR1 and CDR2 sequences are SGHTA and FQGTGA. The V end lost 5 bases, the J end lost 0 bases, and 7 bases lay between the germline ends. CDR3 length: 13 amino acids. CDR3 protein: CASSTSVNTEAFF. DNA for the CDR3: TGTGCCAGCAGCACCTCAGTGAACACTGAAGCTTTCTTT.

The chain uses TRBV12-3 or TRBV12-4 and TRBJ1-4; D is ambiguous. This CDR3 region has 12 residues. Deletions cut 4 bases from V and 11 bases from J, with 11 bases between. The CDR3 bases are TGTGCCAGCAGTTCCGCCCCGACGAAACTGTTTTTT. It yields the protein CASSSAPTKLFF.

This clonotype has just one count. J is TRBJ2-3 and V is TRBV10-3; D is ambiguous. CDR1 is ENHRY, CDR2 SYGVKD, per germline. The CDR3 has 12 residues. V was shortened by 4 bases and J by 4 bases, with 6 bases between the two germline ends. The CDR3 here is CAISGAADTQYF. The CDR3 DNA follows: TGTGCCATCAGTGGGGCAGCAGATACGCAGTATTTT.

As to this clonotype: This sequence may be a read error, since a much larger clone differs from it by one base. The chain has TRBV27 and TRBJ2-7; 9 nucleotides line up with TRBD2. Germline V CDR1 and CDR2: MNHEY, SMNVEV (reference sequence). The CDR3 is 15 amino acids. CDR3 DNA sequence: TGTGCCAGCAGTTTACAGGCGGGAGGGCCCTACGAGCAGGACTTC. Amino acids: CASSLQAGGPYEQDF.

V usage is TRBV13 and J usage is TRBJ2-5, with D perhaps matching TRBD2 (6 bases). The germline V gene encodes CDR1 PRHDT and CDR2 FYEKMQ (reference sequence). The CDR3 length is 13 residues. V dropped 3 bases and J dropped 3 bases, with 8 bases sitting between them. The CDR3 DNA reads as TGTGCCAGCAGCTTGGGACTTAAAGAGACCCAGTACTTC. Translation gives CASSLGLKETQYF.

As regards this clonotype: At one end the junction does not follow the germline gene, possibly because of a read error. V usage is TRBV28 and J usage is TRBJ2-1, with 8 positions matching TRBD1. Germline assignment: CDR1 MDHEN and CDR2 SYDVKM. The CDR3 sequence is 16 residues long. Here the CDR3 DNA reads TGTGCCAGCAGTCCCCCCGGCAGGGGGCTACGCAATGGGCAGTTCTTC. Translating gives CASSPPGRGLRNGQFF.

In regard to this clonotype: Possible read error: a much larger clone is one base away. This rearrangement joins TRBV6-2 or TRBV6-3 to TRBJ2-5; possibly TRBD2 for D (5 bases). This CDR3 is built from 12 residues. Germline values: CDR1 MNHEY, CDR2 SVGEGT. As DNA, the CDR3 is TGTACCAGCGGAACAGACCAAGAGACCCAGTACTTC. Encoded protein: CTSGTDQETQYF.

The V and J genes are TRBV14 and TRBJ2-6; weak D call: TRBD2 (5 bases). CDR1 and CDR2 from the germline V gene are SGHDN and FVKESK. The CDR3 sequence is 15 residues long. V lost 1 base and J lost 11, with 15 bases in between. The CDR3 bases are TGTGCCAGCAGCCAAGGTATAACGGGAACCGACGTCCTGACTTTC. Protein sequence: CASSQGITGTDVLTF.